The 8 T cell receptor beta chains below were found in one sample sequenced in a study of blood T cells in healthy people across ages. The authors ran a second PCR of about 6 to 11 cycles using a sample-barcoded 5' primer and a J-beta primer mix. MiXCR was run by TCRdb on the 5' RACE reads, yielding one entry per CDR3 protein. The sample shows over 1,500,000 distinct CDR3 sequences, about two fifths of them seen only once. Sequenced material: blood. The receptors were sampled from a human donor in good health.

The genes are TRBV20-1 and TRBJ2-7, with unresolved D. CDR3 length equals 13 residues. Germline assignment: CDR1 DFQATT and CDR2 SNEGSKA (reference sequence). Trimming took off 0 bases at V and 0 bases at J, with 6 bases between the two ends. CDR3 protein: CSARDSYSYEQYF. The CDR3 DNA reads TGCAGTGCTAGAGACAGTTACTCCTACGAGCAGTACTTC.

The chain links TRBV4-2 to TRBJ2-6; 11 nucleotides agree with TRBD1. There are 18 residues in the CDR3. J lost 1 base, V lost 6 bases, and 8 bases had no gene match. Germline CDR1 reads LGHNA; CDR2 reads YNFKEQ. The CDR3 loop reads CASSPRWDRGSGANVLTF. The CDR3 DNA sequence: TGTGCCAGCAGTCCAAGGTGGGACAGGGGGTCTGGGGCCAACGTCCTGACTTTC.

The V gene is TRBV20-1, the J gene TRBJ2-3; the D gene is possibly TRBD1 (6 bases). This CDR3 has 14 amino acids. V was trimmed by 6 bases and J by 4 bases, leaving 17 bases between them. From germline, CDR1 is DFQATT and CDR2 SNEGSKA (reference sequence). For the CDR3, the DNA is TGCAGTGCGCTAGAGCAGGGGAGCGCAGATACGCAGTATTTT. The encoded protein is CSALEQGSADTQYF.

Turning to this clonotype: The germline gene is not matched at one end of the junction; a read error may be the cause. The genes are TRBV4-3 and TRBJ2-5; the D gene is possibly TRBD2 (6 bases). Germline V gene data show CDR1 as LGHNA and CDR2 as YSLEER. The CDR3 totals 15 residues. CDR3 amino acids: CVSSRITREQETQYF. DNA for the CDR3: TGCGTCAGCAGCCGAATCACTCGGGAGCAAGAGACCCAGTACTTC.

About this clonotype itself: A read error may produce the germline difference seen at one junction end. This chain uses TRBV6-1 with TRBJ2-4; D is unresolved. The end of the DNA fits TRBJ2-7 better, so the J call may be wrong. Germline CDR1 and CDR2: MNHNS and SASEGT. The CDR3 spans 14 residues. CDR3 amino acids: CASSEGTIRYEQYF. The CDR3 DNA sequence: TGTGCCAGCAGCGAAGGCACGATTCGCTACGAGCAGTACTTC.

CDR3 nucleotide sequence: TGTGCCTTTAGGACAGGACTAAACACCGGGGAGCTGTTTTTT. Its translation is CAFRTGLNTGELFF. V is TRBV10-3 and J is TRBJ2-2; the D gene is possibly TRBD1 (7 bases). V was trimmed by 11 bases and J by 2 bases, leaving 15 bases between them. The CDR3 is 14 residues long. In germline, CDR1 is ENHRY, CDR2 SYGVKD.

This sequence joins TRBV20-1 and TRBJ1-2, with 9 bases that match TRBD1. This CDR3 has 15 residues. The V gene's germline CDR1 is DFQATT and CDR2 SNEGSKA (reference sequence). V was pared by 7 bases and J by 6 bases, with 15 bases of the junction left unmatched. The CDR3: CSGSPNDRGVNGYTF. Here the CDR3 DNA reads TGCAGTGGTAGCCCTAACGACAGGGGGGTGAATGGCTACACCTTC.

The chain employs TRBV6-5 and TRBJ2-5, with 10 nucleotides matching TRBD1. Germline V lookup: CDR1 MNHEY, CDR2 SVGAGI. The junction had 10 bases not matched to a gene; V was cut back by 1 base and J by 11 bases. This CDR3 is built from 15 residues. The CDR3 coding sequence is TGTGCCAGCAGTTACTGGTTGGGACAGGGGCAGGAGCAGTACTTC. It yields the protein CASSYWLGQGQEQYF.